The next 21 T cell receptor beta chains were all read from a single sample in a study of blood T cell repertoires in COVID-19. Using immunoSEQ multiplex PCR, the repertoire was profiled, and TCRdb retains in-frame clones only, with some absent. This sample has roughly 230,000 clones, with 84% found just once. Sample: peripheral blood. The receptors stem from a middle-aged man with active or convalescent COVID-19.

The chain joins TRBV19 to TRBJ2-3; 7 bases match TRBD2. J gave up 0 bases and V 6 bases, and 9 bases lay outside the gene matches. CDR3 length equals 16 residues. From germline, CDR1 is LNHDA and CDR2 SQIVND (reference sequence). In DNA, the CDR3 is TGTGCCAGTAGCCAACTTTCGGGGGGAAGCACAGATACGCAGTATTTT. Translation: CASSQLSGGSTDTQYF.

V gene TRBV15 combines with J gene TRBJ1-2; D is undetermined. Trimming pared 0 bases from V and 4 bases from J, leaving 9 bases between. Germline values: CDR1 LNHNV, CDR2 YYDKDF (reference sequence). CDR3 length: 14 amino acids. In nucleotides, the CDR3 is TGTGCCACCAGCAGAGATCGGACTTCCTATGGCTACACCTTC. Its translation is CATSRDRTSYGYTF.

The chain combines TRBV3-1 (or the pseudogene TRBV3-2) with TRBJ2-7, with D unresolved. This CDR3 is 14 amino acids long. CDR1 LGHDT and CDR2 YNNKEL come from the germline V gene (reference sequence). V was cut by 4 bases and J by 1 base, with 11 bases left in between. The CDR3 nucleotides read TGTGCCAGCAGCCCACTACCCGGATCCTACGAGCAGTACTTC. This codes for CASSPLPGSYEQYF.

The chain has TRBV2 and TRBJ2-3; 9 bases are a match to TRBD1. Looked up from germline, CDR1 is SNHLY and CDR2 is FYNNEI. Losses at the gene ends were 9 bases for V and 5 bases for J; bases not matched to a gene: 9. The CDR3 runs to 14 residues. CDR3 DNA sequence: TGTGCCAGAGAGGGGACAGGGTCAATAGATACGCAGTATTTT. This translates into CAREGTGSIDTQYF.

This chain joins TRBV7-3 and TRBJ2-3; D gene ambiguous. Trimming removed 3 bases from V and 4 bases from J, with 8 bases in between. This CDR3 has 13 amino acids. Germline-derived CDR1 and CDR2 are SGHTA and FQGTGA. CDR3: CASSFSGSDTQYF. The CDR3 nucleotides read TGTGCCAGCAGCTTTTCCGGGTCAGATACGCAGTATTTT.

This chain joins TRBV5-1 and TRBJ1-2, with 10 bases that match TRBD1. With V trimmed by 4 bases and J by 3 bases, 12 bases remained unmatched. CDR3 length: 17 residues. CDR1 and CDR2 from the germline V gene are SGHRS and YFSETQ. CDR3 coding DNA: TGCGCCAGCAGCGCCGGACCGGGACAGGGGCTCGACTATGGCTACACCTTC. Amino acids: CASSAGPGQGLDYGYTF.

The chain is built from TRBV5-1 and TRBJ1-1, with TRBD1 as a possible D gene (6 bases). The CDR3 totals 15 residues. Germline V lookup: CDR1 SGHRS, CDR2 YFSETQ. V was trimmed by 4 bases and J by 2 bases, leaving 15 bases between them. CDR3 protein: CASSPGLQGNTEAFF. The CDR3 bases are TGCGCCAGCAGCCCCGGCCTACAGGGAAACACTGAAGCTTTCTTT.

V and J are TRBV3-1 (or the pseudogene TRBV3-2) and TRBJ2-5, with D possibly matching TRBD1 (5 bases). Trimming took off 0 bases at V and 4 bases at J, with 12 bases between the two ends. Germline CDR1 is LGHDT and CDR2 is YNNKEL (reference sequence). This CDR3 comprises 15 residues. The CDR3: CASSQDVAQGETQYF. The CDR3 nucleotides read TGTGCCAGCAGCCAAGATGTAGCTCAGGGAGAGACCCAGTACTTC.

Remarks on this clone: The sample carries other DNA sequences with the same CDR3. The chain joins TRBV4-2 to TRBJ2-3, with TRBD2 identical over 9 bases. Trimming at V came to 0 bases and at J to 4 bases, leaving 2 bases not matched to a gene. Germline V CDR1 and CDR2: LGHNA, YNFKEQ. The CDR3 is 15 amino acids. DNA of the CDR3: TGTGCCAGCAGCCAAGAAGCGGGGGGCGCAGATACGCAGTATTTT. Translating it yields CASSQEAGGADTQYF.

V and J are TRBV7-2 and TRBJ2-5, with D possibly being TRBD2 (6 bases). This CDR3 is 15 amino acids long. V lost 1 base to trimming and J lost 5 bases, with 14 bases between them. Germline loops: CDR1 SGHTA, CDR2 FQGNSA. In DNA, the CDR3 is TGTGCCAGCAGCTTAGAATTGCGGGGTGGTGAGACCCAGTACTTC. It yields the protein CASSLELRGGETQYF. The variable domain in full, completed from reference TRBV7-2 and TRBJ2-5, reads GAGVSQSPSNKVTEKGKDVELRCDPISGHTALYWYRQSLGQGLEFLIYFQGNSAPDKSGLPSDRFSAERTGGSVSTLTIQRTQQEDSAVYLCASSLELRGGETQYFGPGTRLLVL.

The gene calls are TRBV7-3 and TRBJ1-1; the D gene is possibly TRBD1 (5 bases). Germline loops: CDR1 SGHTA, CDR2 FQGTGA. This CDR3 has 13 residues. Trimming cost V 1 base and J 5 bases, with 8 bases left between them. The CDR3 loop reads CASSLRGETEAFF. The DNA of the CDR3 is TGTGCCAGCAGCTTAAGGGGGGAGACTGAAGCTTTCTTT.

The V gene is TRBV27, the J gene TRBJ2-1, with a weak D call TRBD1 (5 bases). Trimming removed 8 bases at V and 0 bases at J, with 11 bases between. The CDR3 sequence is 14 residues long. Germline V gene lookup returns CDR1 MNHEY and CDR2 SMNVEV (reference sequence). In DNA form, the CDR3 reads TGTGCCAGCGGGAAGCAGGGCTCCTACAATGAGCAGTTCTTC. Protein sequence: CASGKQGSYNEQFF.

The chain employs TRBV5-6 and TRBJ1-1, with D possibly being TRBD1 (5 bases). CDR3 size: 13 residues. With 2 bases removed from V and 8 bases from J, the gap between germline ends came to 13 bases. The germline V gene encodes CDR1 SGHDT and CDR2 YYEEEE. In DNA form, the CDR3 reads TGTGCCAGCAGCTTTAGGGGTCTCCCCGAAGCTTTCTTT. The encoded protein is CASSFRGLPEAFF.

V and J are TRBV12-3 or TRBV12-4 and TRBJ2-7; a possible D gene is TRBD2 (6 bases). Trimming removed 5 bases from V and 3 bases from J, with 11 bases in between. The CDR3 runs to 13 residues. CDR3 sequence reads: CASSRDSGYEQYF. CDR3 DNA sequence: TGTGCCAGCAGTCGGGACTCGGGCTACGAGCAGTACTTC.

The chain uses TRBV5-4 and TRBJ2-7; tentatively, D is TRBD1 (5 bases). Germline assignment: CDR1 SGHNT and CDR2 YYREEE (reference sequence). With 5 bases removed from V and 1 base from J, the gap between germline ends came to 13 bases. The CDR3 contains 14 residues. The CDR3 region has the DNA TGTGCCAGCAGTCTTCCGACAGTATCCTACGAGCAGTACTTC. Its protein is CASSLPTVSYEQYF.

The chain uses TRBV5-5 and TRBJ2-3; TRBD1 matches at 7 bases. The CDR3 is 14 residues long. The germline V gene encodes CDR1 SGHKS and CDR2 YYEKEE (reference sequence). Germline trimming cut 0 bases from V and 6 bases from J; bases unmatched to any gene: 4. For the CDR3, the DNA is TGTGCCAGCAGCTTGGTACAGGGGATTGATACGCAGTATTTT. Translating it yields CASSLVQGIDTQYF.

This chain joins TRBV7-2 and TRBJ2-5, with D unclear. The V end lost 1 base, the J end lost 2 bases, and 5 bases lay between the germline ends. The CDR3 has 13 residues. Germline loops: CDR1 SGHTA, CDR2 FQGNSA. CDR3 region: CASSLVQQETQYF. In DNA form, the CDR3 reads TGTGCCAGCAGCTTAGTCCAGCAAGAGACCCAGTACTTC.

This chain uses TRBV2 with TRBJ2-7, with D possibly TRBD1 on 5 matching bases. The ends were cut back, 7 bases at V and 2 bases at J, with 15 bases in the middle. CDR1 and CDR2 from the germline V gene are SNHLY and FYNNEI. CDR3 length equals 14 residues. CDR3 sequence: CASISQDPTYEQYF. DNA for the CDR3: TGTGCCAGCATCTCACAGGACCCCACCTACGAGCAGTACTTC.

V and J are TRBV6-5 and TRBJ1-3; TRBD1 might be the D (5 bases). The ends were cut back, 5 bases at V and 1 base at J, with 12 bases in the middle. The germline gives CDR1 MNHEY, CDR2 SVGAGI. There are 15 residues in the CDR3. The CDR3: CASSRAGLSGNTIYF. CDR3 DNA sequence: TGTGCCAGCAGTAGGGCAGGGCTTTCTGGAAACACCATATATTTT.

CDR3 residues: CASSIQGRDEAFF. CDR3 DNA sequence: TGTGCCAGCAGCATTCAGGGAAGGGATGAAGCTTTCTTT. The rearrangement uses TRBV7-3 and TRBJ1-1, with D possibly TRBD1 on 5 matching bases. Trimming removed 5 bases at V and 7 bases at J, with 14 bases between. The V gene's germline CDR1 is SGHTA and CDR2 FQGTGA. CDR3 length: 13 residues.

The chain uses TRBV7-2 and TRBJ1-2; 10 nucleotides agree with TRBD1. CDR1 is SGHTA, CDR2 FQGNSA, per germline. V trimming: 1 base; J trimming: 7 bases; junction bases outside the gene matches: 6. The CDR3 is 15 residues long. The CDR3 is CASSLVTGGATGYTF. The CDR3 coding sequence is TGTGCCAGCAGCTTAGTGACAGGGGGCGCGACTGGCTACACCTTC.